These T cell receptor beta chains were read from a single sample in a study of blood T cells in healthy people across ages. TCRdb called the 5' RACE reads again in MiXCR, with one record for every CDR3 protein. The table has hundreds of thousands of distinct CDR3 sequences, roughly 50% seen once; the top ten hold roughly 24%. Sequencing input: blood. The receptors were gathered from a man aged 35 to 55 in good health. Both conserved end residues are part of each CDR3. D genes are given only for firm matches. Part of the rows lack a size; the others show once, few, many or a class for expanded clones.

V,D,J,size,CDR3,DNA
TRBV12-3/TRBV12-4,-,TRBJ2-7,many,CASSGTGSYEQYF,TGTGCCAGCAGTGGTACTGGCTCCTACGAGCAGTACTTC
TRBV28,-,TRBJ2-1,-,CASSLADWGDYNEQFF,TGTGCCAGCAGTTTAGCGGATTGGGGGGATTACAATGAGCAGTTCTTC
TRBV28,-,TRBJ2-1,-,CASRPAGTVNHNEQFF,TGTGCCAGCAGACCAGCGGGGACAGTAAACCACAATGAGCAGTTCTTC
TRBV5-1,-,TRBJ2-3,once,CASSLVQYTDTQYF,TGCGCCAGCAGCTTGGTCCAGTACACAGATACGCAGTATTTT
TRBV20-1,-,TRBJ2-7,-,CSAPDPIRIGFTRNNEQYF,TGCAGTGCCCCAGACCCCATAAGAATCGGGTTCACTAGGAACAATGAGCAGTACTTC
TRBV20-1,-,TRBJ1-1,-,CSARGDSTGAEAFF,TGCAGTGCTAGAGGTGACTCCACGGGGGCTGAAGCTTTCTTT
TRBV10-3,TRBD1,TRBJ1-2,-,CAIMRDRGYGYTF,TGTGCCATCATGAGGGACAGGGGCTATGGCTACACCTTC
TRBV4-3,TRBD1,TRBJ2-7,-,CASSQGQGYYEQYF,TGCGCCAGCAGCCAAGGACAGGGGTACTACGAGCAGTACTTC
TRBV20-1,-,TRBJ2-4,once,CSAKLRETLWAKNIQYF,TGCAGTGCTAAACTAAGGGAGACCCTTTGGGCCAAAAACATTCAGTACTTC
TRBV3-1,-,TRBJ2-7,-,CASSQPGTHTYEQYF,TGTGCCAGCAGCCAACCTGGGACTCATACCTACGAGCAGTACTTC
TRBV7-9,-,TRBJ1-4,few,CASSPAGATNEKLFF,TGTGCCAGCAGCCCCGCGGGGGCAACTAATGAAAAACTGTTTTTT